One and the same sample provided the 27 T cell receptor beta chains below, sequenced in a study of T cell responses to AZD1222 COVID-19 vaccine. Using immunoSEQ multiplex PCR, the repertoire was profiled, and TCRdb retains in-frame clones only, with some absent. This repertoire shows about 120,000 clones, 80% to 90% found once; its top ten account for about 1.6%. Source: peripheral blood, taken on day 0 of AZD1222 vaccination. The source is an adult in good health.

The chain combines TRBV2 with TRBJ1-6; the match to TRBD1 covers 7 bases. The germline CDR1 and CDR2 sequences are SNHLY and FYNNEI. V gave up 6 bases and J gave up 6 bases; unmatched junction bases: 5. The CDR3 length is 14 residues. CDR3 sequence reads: CASRNQGGNSPLHF. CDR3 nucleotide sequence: TGTGCCAGCAGAAACCAGGGGGGTAATTCACCCCTCCACTTT.

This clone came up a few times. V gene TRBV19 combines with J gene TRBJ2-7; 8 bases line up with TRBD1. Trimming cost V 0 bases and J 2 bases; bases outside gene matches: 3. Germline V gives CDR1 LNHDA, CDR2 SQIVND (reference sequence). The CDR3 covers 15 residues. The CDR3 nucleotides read TGTGCCAGTAGTATAGAAGCGACAGGGGCCTACGAGCAGTACTTC. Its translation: CASSIEATGAYEQYF.

DNA of the CDR3: TGCAGCGTTGGTGGACTAGCGGGAAGTAATGCCTACGAGCAGTACTTC. Translated: CSVGGLAGSNAYEQYF. The J gene is TRBJ2-7, the V gene TRBV29-1; TRBD2 agrees at 12 bases. The CDR3 runs 16 residues. Germline CDR1 SQVTM, CDR2 ANQGSEA. V lost 4 bases to trimming and J lost 2 bases; unmatched junction nucleotides: 9.

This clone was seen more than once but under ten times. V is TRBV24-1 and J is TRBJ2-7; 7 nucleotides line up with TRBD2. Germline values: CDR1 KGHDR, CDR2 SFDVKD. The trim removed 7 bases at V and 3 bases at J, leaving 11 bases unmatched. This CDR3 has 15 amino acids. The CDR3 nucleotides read TGTGCCACCAGCACGGCCGCAGGGAGGGTCTACGAGCAGTACTTC. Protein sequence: CATSTAAGRVYEQYF.

The CDR3 sequence: CASSPLGNSYEQYF. The CDR3 bases are TGTGCCAGCAGCCCCCTCGGTAACTCCTACGAGCAGTACTTC. This chain connects TRBV11-3 to TRBJ2-7; D not resolved. Trimming removed 5 bases from V and 0 bases from J, with 11 bases in between. The CDR3 covers 14 residues. From germline, CDR1 is SGHNT and CDR2 YENEEA.

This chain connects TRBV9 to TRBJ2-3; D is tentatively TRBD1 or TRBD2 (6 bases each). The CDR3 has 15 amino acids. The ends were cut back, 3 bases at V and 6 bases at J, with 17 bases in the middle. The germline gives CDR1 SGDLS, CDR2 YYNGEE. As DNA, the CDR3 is TGTGCCAGCAGCGAGCTCGGGAGACAGGCCGATACGCAGTATTTT. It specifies CASSELGRQADTQYF.

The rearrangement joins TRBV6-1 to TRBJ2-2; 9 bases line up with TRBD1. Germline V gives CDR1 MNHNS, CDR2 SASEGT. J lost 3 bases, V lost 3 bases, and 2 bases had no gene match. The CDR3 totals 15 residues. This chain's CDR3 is CASSERTGDTGELFF. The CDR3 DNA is TGTGCCAGCAGTGAGAGGACAGGGGACACCGGGGAGCTGTTTTTT.

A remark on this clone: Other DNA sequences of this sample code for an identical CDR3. The CDR3 here is CASSRNTEAFF. The CDR3 DNA sequence: TGTGCCAGCAGTCGCAACACTGAAGCTTTCTTT. The chain links TRBV6-5 to TRBJ1-1; no reliable D call. The V and J ends lost 5 bases and 2 bases respectively, with 3 bases between them. CDR1 is MNHEY and CDR2 is SVGAGI in the germline V gene. The CDR3 has 11 residues.

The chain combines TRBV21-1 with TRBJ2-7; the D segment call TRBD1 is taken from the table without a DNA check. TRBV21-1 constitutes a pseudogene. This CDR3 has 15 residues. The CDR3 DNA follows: TGTGCCAGCAGGAATAGGGACAGAACCTCCTACGAGCAGTACTTC. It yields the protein CASRNRDRTSYEQYF.

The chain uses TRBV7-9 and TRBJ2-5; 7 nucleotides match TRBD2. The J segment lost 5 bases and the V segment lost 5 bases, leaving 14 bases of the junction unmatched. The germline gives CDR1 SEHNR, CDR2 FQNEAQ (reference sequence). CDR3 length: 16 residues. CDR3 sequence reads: CASSLTSIGEGETQYF. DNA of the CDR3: TGTGCCAGCAGCCTAACCTCAATAGGGGAGGGTGAGACCCAGTACTTC.

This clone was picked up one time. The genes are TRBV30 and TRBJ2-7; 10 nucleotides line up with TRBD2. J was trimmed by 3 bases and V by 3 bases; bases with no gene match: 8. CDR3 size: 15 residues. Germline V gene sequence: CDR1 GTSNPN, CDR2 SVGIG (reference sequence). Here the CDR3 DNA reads TGTGCCTGGAGCCCGAGCGGGAGGGAGAACTACGAGCAGTACTTC. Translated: CAWSPSGRENYEQYF.

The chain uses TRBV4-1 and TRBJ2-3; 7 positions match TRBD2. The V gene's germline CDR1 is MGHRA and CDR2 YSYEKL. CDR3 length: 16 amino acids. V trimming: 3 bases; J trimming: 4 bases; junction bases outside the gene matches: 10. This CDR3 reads CASSQAYGRTADTQYF. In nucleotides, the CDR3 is TGCGCCAGCAGCCAGGCCTACGGGAGGACGGCAGATACGCAGTATTTT.

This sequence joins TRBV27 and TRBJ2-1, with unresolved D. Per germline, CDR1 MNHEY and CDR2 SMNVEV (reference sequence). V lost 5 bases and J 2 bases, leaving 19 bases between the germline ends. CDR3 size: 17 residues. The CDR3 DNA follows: TGTGCCAGCAGTCCAAACATACCGGGCGCCGCCTACAATGAGCAGTTCTTC. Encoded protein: CASSPNIPGAAYNEQFF.

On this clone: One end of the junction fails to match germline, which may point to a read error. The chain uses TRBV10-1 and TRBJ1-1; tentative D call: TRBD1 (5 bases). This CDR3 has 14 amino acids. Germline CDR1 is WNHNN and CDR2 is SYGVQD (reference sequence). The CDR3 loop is CASSESGWGTEAFF. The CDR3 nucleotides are TGTGCCAGCAGTGAGTCAGGGTGGGGAACTGAAGCTTTCTTT.

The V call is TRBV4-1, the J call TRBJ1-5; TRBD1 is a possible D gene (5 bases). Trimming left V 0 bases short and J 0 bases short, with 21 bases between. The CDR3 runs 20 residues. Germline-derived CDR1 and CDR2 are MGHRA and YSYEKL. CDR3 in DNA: TGCGCCAGCAGCCAAGATACTCAAAGGCGGGGGTCTGATAGCAATCAGCCCCAGCATTTT. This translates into CASSQDTQRRGSDSNQPQHF.

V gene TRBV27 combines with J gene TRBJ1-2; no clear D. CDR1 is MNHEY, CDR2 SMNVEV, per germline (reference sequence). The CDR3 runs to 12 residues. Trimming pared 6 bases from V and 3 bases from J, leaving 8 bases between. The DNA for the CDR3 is TGTGCCAGCAGACAAGAAGACTATGGCTACACCTTC. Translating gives CASRQEDYGYTF.

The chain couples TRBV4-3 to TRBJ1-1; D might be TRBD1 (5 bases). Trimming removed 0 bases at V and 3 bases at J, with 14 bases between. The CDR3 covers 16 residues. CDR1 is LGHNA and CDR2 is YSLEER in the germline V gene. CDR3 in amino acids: CASSQDVRGLDTEAFF. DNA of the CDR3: TGCGCCAGCAGCCAAGATGTTCGGGGGTTGGACACTGAAGCTTTCTTT.

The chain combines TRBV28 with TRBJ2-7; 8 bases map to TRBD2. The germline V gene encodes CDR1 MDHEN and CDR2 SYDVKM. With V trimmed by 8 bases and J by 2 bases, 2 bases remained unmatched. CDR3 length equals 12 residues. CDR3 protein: CASRGGPYEQYF. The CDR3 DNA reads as TGTGCCAGCCGGGGGGGGCCCTACGAGCAGTACTTC.

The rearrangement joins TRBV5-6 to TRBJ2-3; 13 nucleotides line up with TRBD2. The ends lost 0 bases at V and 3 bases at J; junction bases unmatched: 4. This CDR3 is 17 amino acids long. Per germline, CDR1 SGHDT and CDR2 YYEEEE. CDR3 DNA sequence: TGTGCCAGCAGCTTGGAAGGACTAGCGGGAGAGACAGATACGCAGTATTTT. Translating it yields CASSLEGLAGETDTQYF. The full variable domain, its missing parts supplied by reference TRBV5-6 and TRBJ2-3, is DAGVTQSPTHLIKTRGQQVTLRCSPKSGHDTVSWYQQALGQGPQFIFQYYEEEERQRGNFPDRFSGHQFPNYSSELNVNALLLGDSALYLCASSLEGLAGETDTQYFGPGTRLTVL.

The CDR3 region is CSVAVLAGVYEQYF. CDR3 coding DNA: TGCAGCGTTGCCGTACTAGCGGGAGTCTACGAGCAGTACTTC. This chain joins TRBV29-1 and TRBJ2-7; 11 nucleotides align to TRBD2. This CDR3 comprises 14 residues. The V segment lost 4 bases and the J segment 3 bases; nucleotides outside the gene matches: 5. Germline V gene lookup returns CDR1 SQVTM and CDR2 ANQGSEA.

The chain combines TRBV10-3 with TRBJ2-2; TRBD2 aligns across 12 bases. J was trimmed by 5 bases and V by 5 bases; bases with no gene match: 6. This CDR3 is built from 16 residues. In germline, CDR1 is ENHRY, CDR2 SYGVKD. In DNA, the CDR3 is TGTGCCATCAGTCTGACTAGCGGGAGATATACCGGGGAGCTGTTTTTT. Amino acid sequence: CAISLTSGRYTGELFF.

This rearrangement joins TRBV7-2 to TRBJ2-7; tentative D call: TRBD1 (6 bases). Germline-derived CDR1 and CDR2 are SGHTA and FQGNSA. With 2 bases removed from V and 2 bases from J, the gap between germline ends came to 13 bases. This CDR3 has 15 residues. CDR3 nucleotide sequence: TGTGCCAGCAGCTTAAAACCGGGACATCCCTACGAGCAGTACTTC. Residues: CASSLKPGHPYEQYF.

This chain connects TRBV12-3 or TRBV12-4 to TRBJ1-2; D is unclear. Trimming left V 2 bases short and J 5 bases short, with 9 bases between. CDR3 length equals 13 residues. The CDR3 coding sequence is TGTGCCAGCAGTTTAAGCGGGATTTATGGCTACACCTTC. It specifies CASSLSGIYGYTF.

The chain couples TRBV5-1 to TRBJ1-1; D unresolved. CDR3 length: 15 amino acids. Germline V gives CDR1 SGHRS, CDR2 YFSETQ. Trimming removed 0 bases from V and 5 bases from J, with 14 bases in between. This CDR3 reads CASSLAGLGSTEAFF. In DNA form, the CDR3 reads TGCGCCAGCAGCTTGGCCGGGTTAGGGAGTACTGAAGCTTTCTTT.

The DNA for the CDR3 is TGTGCCAGCAGTTTACCCTCGGCGGGCTTCCTATATTTT. Translation: CASSLPSAGFLYF. This rearrangement joins TRBV28 to TRBJ1-3; D remains ambiguous. Germline CDR1 and CDR2: MDHEN and SYDVKM. This CDR3 region has 13 residues. Between the trimmed V and J ends, which lost 2 bases and 14 bases, there was a span of 16 bases.

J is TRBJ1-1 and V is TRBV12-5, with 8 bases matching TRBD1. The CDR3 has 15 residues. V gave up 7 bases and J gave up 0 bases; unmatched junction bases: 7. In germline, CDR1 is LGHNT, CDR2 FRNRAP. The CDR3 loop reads CASVGRGLLNTEAFF. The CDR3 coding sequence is TGTGCTAGTGTGGGCAGGGGGCTGTTGAACACTGAAGCTTTCTTT.

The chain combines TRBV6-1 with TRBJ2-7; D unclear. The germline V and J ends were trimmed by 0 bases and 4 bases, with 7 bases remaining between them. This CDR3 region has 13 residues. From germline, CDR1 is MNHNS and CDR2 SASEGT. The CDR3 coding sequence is TGTGCCAGCAGTGAAGCTCCCAAATACGAGCAGTACTTC. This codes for CASSEAPKYEQYF.